These 7 T cell receptor beta chains were sequenced from one sample in a study of T cells of healthy individuals. From the 5' RACE reads, TCRdb called clonotypes with MiXCR, one entry per CDR3 protein. The data hold 60,000 to 70,000 distinct CDR3 sequences, with under 20% observed a single time. The receptors originated from a human donor in good health.

This clonotype was picked up many times. J is TRBJ2-5 and V is TRBV19; 9 nucleotides match TRBD1. Trimming removed 4 bases from V and 4 bases from J; junction bases left unmatched: 10. CDR3 length equals 16 residues. Germline lookup yields CDR1 LNHDA and CDR2 SQIVND (reference sequence). CDR3 DNA sequence: TGTGCCAGTAGTAGTTGGGACAGGGCCATGGGAGAGACCCAGTACTTC. Its protein is CASSSWDRAMGETQYF.

This clonotype was found many times. This chain joins TRBV12-3 or TRBV12-4 and TRBJ1-2; no clear D. V was cut by 1 base and J by 4 bases, with 4 bases left in between. The CDR3 runs to 12 residues. The CDR3 nucleotides are TGTGCCAGCAGTTTAGGCGCCTATGGCTACACCTTC. Residues: CASSLGAYGYTF.

This clonotype was counted between two and nine times. The J gene is TRBJ2-2, the V gene TRBV27; TRBD2 matches 8 bases. The CDR3 sequence is 16 residues long. Looked up from germline, CDR1 is MNHEY and CDR2 is SMNVEV (reference sequence). The junction had 9 bases not matched to a gene; V was cut back by 3 bases and J by 6 bases. CDR3 coding DNA: TGTGCCAGCAGTTTTTCCTTCGGACTAGCAGCCGGGGAGCTGTTTTTT. This sequence encodes CASSFSFGLAAGELFF.

The V call is TRBV14, the J call TRBJ2-3; D uncertain. The CDR3 is made up of 14 amino acids. In germline, CDR1 is SGHDN, CDR2 FVKESK. The ends were cut back, 1 base at V and 4 bases at J, with 9 bases in the middle. CDR3 nucleotide sequence: TGTGCCAGCAGCCAAGTGGATGGCGCAGATACGCAGTATTTT. Amino acid sequence: CASSQVDGADTQYF.

This chain connects TRBV7-6 to TRBJ2-7; 7 bases fit TRBD2. The CDR3 runs to 16 residues. Germline V gene sequence: CDR1 SGHVS, CDR2 FNYEAQ. V was pared by 1 base and J by 0 bases, with 6 bases of the junction left unmatched. CDR3 sequence: CASSLVASGDSYEQYF. The CDR3 DNA follows: TGTGCCAGCAGCTTAGTTGCGAGCGGGGACTCCTACGAGCAGTACTTC.

This clonotype was observed at least ten times. V and J are TRBV30 and TRBJ1-6, with D hard to call. V shed 0 bases and J shed 5 bases, with 5 bases lying between them. Germline assignment: CDR1 GTSNPN and CDR2 SVGIG (reference sequence). This CDR3 has 13 amino acids. The CDR3 sequence: CAWSVQNNSPLHF. The CDR3 coding sequence is TGTGCCTGGAGTGTACAGAATAATTCACCCCTCCACTTT.

This clonotype came up a few times. V usage is TRBV4-1 and J usage is TRBJ2-2; D uncertain. Germline CDR1 MGHRA, CDR2 YSYEKL. The CDR3 contains 15 residues. V lost 1 base, J lost 5 bases, and 11 bases lay in between. This chain's CDR3 is CASSQVETVTGELFF. CDR3 sequence (DNA): TGCGCCAGCAGCCAAGTCGAGACGGTAACCGGGGAGCTGTTTTTT.